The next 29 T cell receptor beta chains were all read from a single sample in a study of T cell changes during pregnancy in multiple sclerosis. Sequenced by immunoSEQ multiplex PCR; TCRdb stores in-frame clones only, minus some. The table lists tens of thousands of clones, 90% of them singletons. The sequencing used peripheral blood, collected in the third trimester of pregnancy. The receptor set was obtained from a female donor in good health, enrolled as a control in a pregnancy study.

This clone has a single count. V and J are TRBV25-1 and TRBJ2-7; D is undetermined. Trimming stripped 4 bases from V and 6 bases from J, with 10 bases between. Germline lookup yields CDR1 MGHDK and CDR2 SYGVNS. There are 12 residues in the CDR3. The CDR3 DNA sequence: TGTGCCAGCAGTGGTAACAGTGCCGAGCAGTACTTC. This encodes CASSGNSAEQYF.

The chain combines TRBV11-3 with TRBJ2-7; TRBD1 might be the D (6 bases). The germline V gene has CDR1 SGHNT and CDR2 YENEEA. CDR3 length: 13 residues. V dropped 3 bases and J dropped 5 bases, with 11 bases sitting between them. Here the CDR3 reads CASSFTGSDEQYF. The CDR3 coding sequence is TGTGCCAGCAGCTTTACAGGGTCGGACGAGCAGTACTTC.

This CDR3 reads CASKGAWTSGNNEQFF. The CDR3 DNA sequence: TGTGCCAGCAAGGGGGCTTGGACTAGCGGCAACAATGAGCAGTTCTTC. The chain combines TRBV6-6 with TRBJ2-1, with TRBD2 matching 10 bases. After removal of 7 bases from V and 5 bases from J, the junction contained 11 bases not matched to a gene. This CDR3 comprises 16 residues. Germline V gives CDR1 MNHNY, CDR2 SVGAGI (reference sequence).

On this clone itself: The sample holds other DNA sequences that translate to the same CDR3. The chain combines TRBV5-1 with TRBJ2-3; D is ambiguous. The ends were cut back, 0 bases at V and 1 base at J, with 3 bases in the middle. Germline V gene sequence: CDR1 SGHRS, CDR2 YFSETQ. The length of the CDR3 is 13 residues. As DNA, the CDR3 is TGCGCCAGCAGCTTGGCTGGCACAGATACGCAGTATTTT. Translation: CASSLAGTDTQYF.

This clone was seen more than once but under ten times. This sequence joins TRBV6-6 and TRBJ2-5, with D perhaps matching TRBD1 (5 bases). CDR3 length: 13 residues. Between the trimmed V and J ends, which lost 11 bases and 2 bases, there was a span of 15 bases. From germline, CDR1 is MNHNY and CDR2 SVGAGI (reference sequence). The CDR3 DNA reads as TGTGCCGTAGGGGCGGCAGAACAAGAGACCCAGTACTTC. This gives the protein CAVGAAEQETQYF.

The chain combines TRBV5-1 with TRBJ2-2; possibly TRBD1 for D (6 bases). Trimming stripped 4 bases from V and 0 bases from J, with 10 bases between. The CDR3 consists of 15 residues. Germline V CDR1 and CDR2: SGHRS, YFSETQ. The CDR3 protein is CASSPGQSNTGELFF. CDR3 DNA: TGCGCCAGCAGCCCCGGACAGTCGAACACCGGGGAGCTGTTTTTT.

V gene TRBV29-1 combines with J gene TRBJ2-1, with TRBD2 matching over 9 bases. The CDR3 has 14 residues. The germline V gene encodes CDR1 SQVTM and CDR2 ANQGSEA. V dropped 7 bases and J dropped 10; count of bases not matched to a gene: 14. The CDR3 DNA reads TGCAGCGCCGGGTTGGGACTAGCCGCGGGGGAGCAGTTCTTC. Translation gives CSAGLGLAAGEQFF.

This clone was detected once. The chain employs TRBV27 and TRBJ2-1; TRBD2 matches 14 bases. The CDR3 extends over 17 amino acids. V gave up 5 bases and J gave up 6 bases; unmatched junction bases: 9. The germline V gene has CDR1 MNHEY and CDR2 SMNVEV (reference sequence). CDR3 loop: CASSPYGTSGRVNEQFF. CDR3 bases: TGTGCCAGCAGTCCGTACGGGACTAGCGGGAGAGTCAATGAGCAGTTCTTC.

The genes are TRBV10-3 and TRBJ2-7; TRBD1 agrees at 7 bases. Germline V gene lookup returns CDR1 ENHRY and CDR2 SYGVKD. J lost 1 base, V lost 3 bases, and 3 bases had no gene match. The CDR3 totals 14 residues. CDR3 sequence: CAISDRGISYEQYF. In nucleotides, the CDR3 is TGTGCCATCAGTGACAGGGGGATTTCCTACGAGCAGTACTTC.

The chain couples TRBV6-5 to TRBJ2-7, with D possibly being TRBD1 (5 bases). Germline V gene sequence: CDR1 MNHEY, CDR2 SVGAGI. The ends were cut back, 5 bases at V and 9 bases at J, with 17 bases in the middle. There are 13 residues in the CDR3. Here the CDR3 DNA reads TGTGCCAGCAGTACGCACAGGACCTCCCCGCAGTACTTC. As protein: CASSTHRTSPQYF.

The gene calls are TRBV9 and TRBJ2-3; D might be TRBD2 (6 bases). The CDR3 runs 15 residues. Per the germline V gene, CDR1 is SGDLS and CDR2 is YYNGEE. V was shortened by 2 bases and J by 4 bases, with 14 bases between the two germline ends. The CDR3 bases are TGTGCCAGCAGCGTCGGCTCGGGAGTACCAGATACGCAGTATTTT. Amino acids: CASSVGSGVPDTQYF.

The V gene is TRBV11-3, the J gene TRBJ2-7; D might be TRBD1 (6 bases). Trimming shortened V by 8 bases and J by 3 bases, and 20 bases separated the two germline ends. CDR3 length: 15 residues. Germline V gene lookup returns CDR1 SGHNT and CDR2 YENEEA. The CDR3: CASGWGPGEDYEQYF. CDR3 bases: TGTGCCAGCGGTTGGGGGCCAGGAGAGGACTACGAGCAGTACTTC.

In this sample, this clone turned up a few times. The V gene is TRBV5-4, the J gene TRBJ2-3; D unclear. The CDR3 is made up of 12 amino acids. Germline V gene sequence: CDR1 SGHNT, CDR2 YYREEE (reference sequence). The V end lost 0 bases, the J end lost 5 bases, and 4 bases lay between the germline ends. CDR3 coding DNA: TGTGCCAGCAGCTTGGGAGGAGATACGCAGTATTTT. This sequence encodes CASSLGGDTQYF.

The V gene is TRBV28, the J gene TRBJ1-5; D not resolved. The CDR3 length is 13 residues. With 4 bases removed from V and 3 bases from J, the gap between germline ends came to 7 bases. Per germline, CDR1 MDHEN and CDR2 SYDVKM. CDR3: CASSYADNQPQHF. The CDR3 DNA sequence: TGTGCCAGCAGTTACGCAGACAATCAGCCCCAGCATTTT.

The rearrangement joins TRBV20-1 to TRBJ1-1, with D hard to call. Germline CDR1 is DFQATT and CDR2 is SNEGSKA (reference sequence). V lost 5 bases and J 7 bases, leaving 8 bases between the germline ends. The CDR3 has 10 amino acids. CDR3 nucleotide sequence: TGCAGTGCTCCCGGGGTTGAAGCTTTCTTT. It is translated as CSAPGVEAFF.

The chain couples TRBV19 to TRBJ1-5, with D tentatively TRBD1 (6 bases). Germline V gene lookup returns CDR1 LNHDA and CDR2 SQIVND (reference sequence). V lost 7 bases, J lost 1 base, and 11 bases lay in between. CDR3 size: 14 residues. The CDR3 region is CASKGGDSNQPQHF. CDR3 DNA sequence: TGTGCCAGTAAAGGGGGGGACAGCAATCAGCCCCAGCATTTT.

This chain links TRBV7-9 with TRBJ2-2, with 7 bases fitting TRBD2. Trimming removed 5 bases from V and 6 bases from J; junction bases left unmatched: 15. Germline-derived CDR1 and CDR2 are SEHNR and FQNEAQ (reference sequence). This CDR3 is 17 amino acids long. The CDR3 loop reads CASSPIAGFRTAGELFF. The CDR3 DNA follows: TGTGCCAGCAGCCCCATAGCGGGCTTCAGGACCGCCGGGGAGCTGTTTTTT.

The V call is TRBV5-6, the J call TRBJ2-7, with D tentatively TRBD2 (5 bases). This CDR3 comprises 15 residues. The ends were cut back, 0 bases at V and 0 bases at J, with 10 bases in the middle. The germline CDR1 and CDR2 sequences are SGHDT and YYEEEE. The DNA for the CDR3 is TGTGCCAGCAGCTTGGGGGGAGACAACTCCTACGAGCAGTACTTC. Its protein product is CASSLGGDNSYEQYF.

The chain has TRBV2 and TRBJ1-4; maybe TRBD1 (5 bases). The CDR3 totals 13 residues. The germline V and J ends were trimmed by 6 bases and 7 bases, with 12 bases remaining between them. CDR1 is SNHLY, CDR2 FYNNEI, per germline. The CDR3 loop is CASSGGSREKLFF. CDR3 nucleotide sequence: TGTGCCAGCAGCGGGGGGAGTCGTGAAAAACTGTTTTTT.

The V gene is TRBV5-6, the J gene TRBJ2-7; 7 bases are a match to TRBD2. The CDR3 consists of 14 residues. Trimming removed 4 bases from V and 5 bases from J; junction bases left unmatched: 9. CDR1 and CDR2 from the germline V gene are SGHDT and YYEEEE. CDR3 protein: CASSPGGRSNEQYF. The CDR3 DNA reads TGTGCCAGCAGCCCGGGAGGTCGTTCCAACGAGCAGTACTTC.

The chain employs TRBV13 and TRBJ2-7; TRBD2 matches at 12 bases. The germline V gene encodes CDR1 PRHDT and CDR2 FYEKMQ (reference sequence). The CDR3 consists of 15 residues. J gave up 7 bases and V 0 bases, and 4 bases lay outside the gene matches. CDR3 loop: CASSLGTSGSGEQYF. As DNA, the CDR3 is TGTGCCAGCAGCTTAGGGACTAGCGGGAGCGGGGAGCAGTACTTC.

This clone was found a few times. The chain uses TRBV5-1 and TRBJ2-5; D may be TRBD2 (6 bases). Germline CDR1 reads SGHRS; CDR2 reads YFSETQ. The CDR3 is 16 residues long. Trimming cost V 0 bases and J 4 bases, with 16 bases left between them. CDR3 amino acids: CASSLDPGGPTETQYF. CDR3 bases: TGCGCCAGCAGCTTGGACCCCGGGGGACCCACAGAGACCCAGTACTTC.

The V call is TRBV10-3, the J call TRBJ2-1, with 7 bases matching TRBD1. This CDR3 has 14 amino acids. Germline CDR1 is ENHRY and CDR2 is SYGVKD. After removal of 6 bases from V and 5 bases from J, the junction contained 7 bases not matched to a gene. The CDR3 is CAISTQGTNNEQFF. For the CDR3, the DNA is TGTGCCATCAGCACACAGGGGACCAACAATGAGCAGTTCTTC.

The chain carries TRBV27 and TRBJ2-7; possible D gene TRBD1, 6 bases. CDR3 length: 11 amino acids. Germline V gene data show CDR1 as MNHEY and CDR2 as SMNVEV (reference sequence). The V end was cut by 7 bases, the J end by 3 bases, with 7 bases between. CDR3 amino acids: CASIRGYEQYF. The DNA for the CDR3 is TGTGCCAGCATCAGGGGCTACGAGCAGTACTTC.

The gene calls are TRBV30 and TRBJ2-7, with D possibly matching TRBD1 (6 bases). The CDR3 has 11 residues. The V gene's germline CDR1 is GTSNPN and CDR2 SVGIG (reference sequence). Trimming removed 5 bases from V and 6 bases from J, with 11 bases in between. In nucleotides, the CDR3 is TGTGCCTGGGGGGTGGGGGCCGAGCAGTACTTC. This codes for CAWGVGAEQYF.

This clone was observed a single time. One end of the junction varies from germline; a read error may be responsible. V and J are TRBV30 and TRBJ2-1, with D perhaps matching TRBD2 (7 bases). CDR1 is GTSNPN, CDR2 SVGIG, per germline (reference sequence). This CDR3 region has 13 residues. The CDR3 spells CAWSGDNHNEQFF. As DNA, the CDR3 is TGTGCGTGGAGCGGGGACAACCACAATGAGCAGTTCTTC.

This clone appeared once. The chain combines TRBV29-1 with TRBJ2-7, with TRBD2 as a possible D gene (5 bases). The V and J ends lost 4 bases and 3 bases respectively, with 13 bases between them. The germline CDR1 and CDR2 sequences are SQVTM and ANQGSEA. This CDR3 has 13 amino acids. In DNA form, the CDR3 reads TGCAGCGTTGGCAGTGGGAGCGGCTACGAGCAGTACTTC. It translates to CSVGSGSGYEQYF.

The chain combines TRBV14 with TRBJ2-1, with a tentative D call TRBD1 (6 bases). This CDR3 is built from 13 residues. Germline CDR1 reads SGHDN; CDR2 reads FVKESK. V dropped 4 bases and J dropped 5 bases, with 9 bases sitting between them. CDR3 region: CASSPGTHNEQFF. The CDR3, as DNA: TGTGCCAGCAGCCCCGGGACACACAATGAGCAGTTCTTC.

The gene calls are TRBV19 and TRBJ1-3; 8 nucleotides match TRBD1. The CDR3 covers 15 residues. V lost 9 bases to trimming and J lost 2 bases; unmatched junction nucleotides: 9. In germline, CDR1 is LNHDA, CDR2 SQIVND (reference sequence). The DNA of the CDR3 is TGTGCCAGCAGAATCAGGGGGCACGCTGGAAACACCATATATTTT. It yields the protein CASRIRGHAGNTIYF.